This T cell receptor beta chain was recorded in a study of blood T cell repertoires in COVID-19. Using immunoSEQ multiplex PCR, the repertoire was profiled, and TCRdb retains in-frame clones only, with some absent. The sample records 75,000 to 100,000 clones, approximately 87% being singletons. The germline V and J ends were trimmed by 4 bases and 9 bases, with 12 bases remaining between them. The CDR3 runs to 13 residues. Germline lookup yields CDR1 MNHEY and CDR2 SMNVEV (reference sequence). Material: peripheral blood. This rearrangement joins TRBV27 to TRBJ2-2; D remains ambiguous. This clonotype was obtained from a human donor in a cohort sampled during active COVID-19. CDR3: CASSSREVRELFF. The CDR3 bases are TGTGCCAGCAGTTCCCGCGAGGTCCGGGAGCTGTTTTTT.